The entry below gives a single TCR beta chain sequence along with its context. Which antigen it targets is not known. No base quality values were provided; no much bigger clone lies one nucleotide off. The data were taken from a study of T cell responses to AZD1222 COVID-19 vaccine listed by TCRdb under 2021. Background for the entire study: A total of approximately 250 trial participants underwent TCR sequencing, of whom roughly 210 had received two doses of AZD1222 and about 25 had received two doses of the MenACWY control vaccine. Enrollment into the trials was organized by age into subgroups of 18-55, 56-69 and 70-plus years, and those subgroups contained roughly 140, 27 and 60 TCR-sequenced participants, respectively. Overall results and qualifications from the work: CD4 TCRs associated with the vaccine covered the entire spike protein, and the dominant responses were in regions 160-218 and 743-854. Only five or six AZD1222 recipients were SARS-CoV-2 seropositive at baseline, limiting conclusions about previously exposed vaccinees. Nearly half of unique spike-specific TCRs reportedly recognized epitopes outside regions mutated in the B.1.351 and B.1.1.7 variants. Because no day 14 peak-response samples were available, repertoires were characterized only after the peak T cell response. The 56-69-year group was small, and its depth increase did not reach significance, likely because of low power. After two AZD1222 doses, both the breadth and the depth of spike-specific TCRs were significantly higher than at day 0 and than in MenACWY recipients. Participants were mostly white British and included more females than males, and it was suggested by the authors that clonal diversity may have been underestimated.

The meaning of the sample's time point label: about 28 days (+/-7) after the second vaccine dose. AZD1222 recipients given second doses at about 4 weeks or at about 12 weeks were pooled, since spike-specific TCR depth and breadth were not found to differ between the two schedules. Samples from vaccinated people were obtained from the UK trials COV001 and COV002, which included a single-blind randomized controlled phase 2/3 trial of AZD1222 (ChAdOx1 nCoV-19) in healthy adults. Trial participant PBMC samples were collected at day 0 and day 28 after the second dose for TCRbeta chain sequencing. V was cut back by 5 bases and J by 4 bases, leaving a gap of 18 bases between them. CDR1 and CDR2, per the germline V gene, are SGDLS and YYNGEE. The CDR3 holds 16 amino acids from the cysteine to the phenylalanine. The only DNA kept is the CDR3, 48 bases in frame from the first base. The CDR3 regions of human TCRbeta chains were analyzed by immunosequencing. Per the authors' processing: Repertoire TCRs were checked for matches against a reference library of SARS-CoV-2-specific TCRs that had been generated using the MIRA antigen-specificity platform. Breadth meant the fraction of unique TCRs that were SARS-CoV-2-associated, whereas depth meant the fraction of total T cells that were SARS-CoV-2-associated. Using the MIRA data, every spike-specific TCR was mapped to the spike region that the TCR reacted to and assigned to either a CD4 or a CD8 class. Log10-transformed breadth and depth values were compared by one-way ANOVA with Sidak's multiple comparisons tests. What TCRdb holds here is the immuneACCESS table cut down to in-frame rearrangements. Part of the clones is not present; checked against another copy, under half of the missing clones reflect an unresolved V gene, and the others are unexplained. Clonal size and the V and J genes are those of that table, whereas D and trimming came from the DNA. This sample gives some 140,000 clones in total; about 93% of them show up just once. The top ten clones comprise approximately 7% of the sample.

This clonotype was sampled from an adult who received the AZD1222 COVID-19 vaccine. Sequencing used peripheral blood, obtained 28 days after the second AZD1222 dose. This chain joins TRBV9 to TRBJ1-4; TRBD1 is possibly the D segment (5 matching bases). The CDR3 corresponds to CASSGTQAPFNEKLFF. DNA sequence: TGTGCCAGCAGTGGGACGCAGGCCCCTTTTAATGAAAAACTGTTTTTT.